Following are 24 T cell receptor beta chains from one sample sequenced in a study of blood T cell repertoires in COVID-19. Sequencing was performed with immunoSEQ multiplex PCR; in TCRdb, only in-frame clones are kept and a portion is missing. The sample consists of 290,000 or so clones, 70% to 90% of them appearing once. The specimen sequenced was peripheral blood. Every receptor here comes from a man between 65 and 85 years old with acute or convalescent COVID-19.

The CDR3 DNA reads as TGTGCCAGCAGCTCTACGGGAGCAACTAATGAAAAACTGTTTTTT. Translating gives CASSSTGATNEKLFF. The chain employs TRBV5-4 and TRBJ1-4; D is unresolved. Per the germline V gene, CDR1 is SGHNT and CDR2 is YYREEE (reference sequence). Deletions cut 3 bases from V and 0 bases from J, with 9 bases between. The CDR3 covers 15 residues.

CDR3 nucleotide sequence: TGTGCCAGCAGTTTAATAGGGGCGACCCCTTCCACAGATACGCAGTATTTT. Translated: CASSLIGATPSTDTQYF. The chain has TRBV28 and TRBJ2-3, with D tentatively TRBD1 (5 bases). The V and J ends lost 2 bases and 2 bases respectively, with 17 bases between them. The CDR3 has 17 amino acids. Germline V gene sequence: CDR1 MDHEN, CDR2 SYDVKM.

The chain is built from TRBV7-2 and TRBJ2-1, with D possibly TRBD2 on 5 matching bases. This CDR3 has 13 amino acids. Trimming took 2 bases from V and 14 from J, leaving 16 bases between them. CDR1 is SGHTA and CDR2 is FQGNSA in the germline V gene. CDR3 nucleotides: TGTGCCAGCAGCTTAAACTTTAGAGGGAGAAAGTTCTTC. Translation gives CASSLNFRGRKFF.

The chain couples TRBV15 to TRBJ2-1; 7 positions match TRBD2. V shed 0 bases, J shed 8 bases, and the junction held 7 bases outside the gene matches. Germline CDR1 and CDR2: LNHNV and YYDKDF (reference sequence). The CDR3 has 15 residues. This chain's CDR3 is CATSRDPRGGDEQFF. CDR3 DNA sequence: TGTGCCACCAGCAGAGACCCAAGGGGAGGGGATGAGCAGTTCTTC.

The gene calls are TRBV6-6 and TRBJ2-3; 7 nucleotides align to TRBD1. Per the germline V gene, CDR1 is MNHNY and CDR2 is SVGAGI (reference sequence). The CDR3 is 13 amino acids. J gave up 2 bases and V 10 bases, and 6 bases lay outside the gene matches. CDR3: CATQTGFTDTQYF. CDR3 in DNA: TGTGCCACCCAGACAGGGTTCACAGATACGCAGTATTTT.

The J gene is TRBJ2-7, the V gene TRBV28; a possible D gene is TRBD1 (6 bases). Between the trimmed V and J ends, which lost 6 bases and 0 bases, there was a span of 12 bases. Germline CDR1 MDHEN, CDR2 SYDVKM. The CDR3 runs 14 residues. CDR3 residues: CASSPQGISYEQYF. The CDR3 bases are TGTGCCAGCAGCCCACAGGGCATCTCCTACGAGCAGTACTTC.

V and J are TRBV28 and TRBJ1-2; D gene ambiguous. The germline V gene encodes CDR1 MDHEN and CDR2 SYDVKM. V was pared by 3 bases and J by 3 bases, with 5 bases between. This CDR3 region has 12 residues. CDR3 in amino acids: CASSFFDYGYTF. The DNA of the CDR3 is TGTGCCAGCAGTTTTTTCGACTATGGCTACACCTTC.

The chain couples TRBV27 to TRBJ2-1; tentatively, D is TRBD1 (5 bases). V lost 5 bases to trimming and J lost 10 bases, with 21 bases between them. Germline V lookup: CDR1 MNHEY, CDR2 SMNVEV (reference sequence). CDR3 length: 15 amino acids. The CDR3 here is CASSPGSTGGREQFF. CDR3 in DNA: TGTGCCAGCAGTCCAGGGTCCACTGGTGGCAGGGAGCAGTTCTTC.

This chain links TRBV4-2 with TRBJ1-6, with TRBD1 identical over 7 bases. The germline gives CDR1 LGHNA, CDR2 YNFKEQ. V dropped 0 bases and J dropped 6; count of bases not matched to a gene: 2. The length of the CDR3 is 15 residues. The CDR3 protein is CASSQDDRANSPLHF. The CDR3 nucleotides read TGTGCCAGCAGCCAAGATGACAGGGCTAATTCACCCCTCCACTTT.

This chain joins TRBV12-3 or TRBV12-4 and TRBJ1-2; the D is unclear. CDR3 length equals 12 residues. The germline V and J ends were trimmed by 9 bases and 2 bases, with 10 bases remaining between them. In nucleotides, the CDR3 is TGTGCCAGGCTACGCAGGAACTATGGCTACACCTTC. This gives the protein CARLRRNYGYTF.

The rearrangement joins TRBV7-2 to TRBJ1-6; maybe TRBD1 (5 bases). Per germline, CDR1 SGHTA and CDR2 FQGNSA. Trimming took 5 bases from V and 7 from J, leaving 12 bases between them. The CDR3 runs to 14 residues. CDR3 nucleotide sequence: TGTGCCAGCAGCCTCGGGGGGTACAATTCACCCCTCCACTTT. It encodes CASSLGGYNSPLHF.

In nucleotides, the CDR3 is TGTGCCAGCAGTGCTCAGGGCTCTGGAAACACCATATATTTT. It is translated as CASSAQGSGNTIYF. The rearrangement links TRBV25-1 to TRBJ1-3; D perhaps matches TRBD1 (5 bases). Trimming took 4 bases from V and 0 from J, leaving 7 bases between them. The CDR3 covers 14 residues. The V gene's germline CDR1 is MGHDK and CDR2 SYGVNS.

This clone was seen a handful of times. The chain recombines TRBV2 with TRBJ2-5; D might be TRBD2 (6 bases). CDR1 is SNHLY, CDR2 FYNNEI, per germline. The CDR3 covers 13 residues. Deletions cut 6 bases from V and 2 bases from J, with 10 bases between. The chain's CDR3 is CASRTRPQETQYF. The CDR3 coding sequence is TGTGCCAGCAGGACTAGACCTCAAGAGACCCAGTACTTC.

The V and J genes are TRBV18 and TRBJ2-4, with a tentative D call TRBD1 (5 bases). The CDR3 consists of 14 residues. Germline CDR1 is KGHSH and CDR2 is LQKENI. Trimming stripped 3 bases from V and 8 bases from J, with 14 bases between. CDR3 in DNA: TGTGCCAGCTCACCGACCCTAGGGGTCGACATTCAGTACTTC. This codes for CASSPTLGVDIQYF.

The CDR3 loop is CASSSQNMNTEAFF. In DNA form, the CDR3 reads TGTGCCAGCAGCTCGCAGAACATGAACACTGAAGCTTTCTTT. V gene TRBV5-6 combines with J gene TRBJ1-1; D is unresolved. The CDR3 has 14 amino acids. The V end lost 3 bases, the J end lost 0 bases, and 9 bases lay between the germline ends. Germline CDR1 reads SGHDT; CDR2 reads YYEEEE.

The V gene is TRBV28, the J gene TRBJ1-5; D ambiguous. The CDR3 covers 12 residues. V shed 5 bases and J shed 10 bases, with 12 bases lying between them. Per the germline V gene, CDR1 is MDHEN and CDR2 is SYDVKM. In nucleotides, the CDR3 is TGTGCCAGCAGTCTGCAGGATTATCCCCAGCATTTT. Protein product: CASSLQDYPQHF. Supplemented by reference TRBV28 and TRBJ1-5, the full variable domain reads DVKVTQSSRYLVKRTGEKVFLECVQDMDHENMFWYRQDPGLGLRLIYFSYDVKMKEKGDIPEGYSVSREKKERFSLILESASTNQTSMYLCASSLQDYPQHFGDGTRLSIL.

The chain is built from TRBV4-2 and TRBJ1-6; D remains ambiguous. The CDR3 spans 16 residues. Trimming took 0 bases from V and 6 from J, leaving 12 bases between them. The germline gives CDR1 LGHNA, CDR2 YNFKEQ. DNA for the CDR3: TGTGCCAGCAGCCAAGATTTGGCAGCGGGTAATTCACCCCTCCACTTT. Translated, it gives CASSQDLAAGNSPLHF.

The rearrangement links TRBV19 to TRBJ2-1; 8 nucleotides match TRBD2. The CDR3 sequence is 13 residues long. The V segment lost 8 bases and the J segment 0 bases; nucleotides outside the gene matches: 0. Germline values: CDR1 LNHDA, CDR2 SQIVND (reference sequence). CDR3 nucleotide sequence: TGTGCCAGTGGGACTAGCTCCTACAATGAGCAGTTCTTC. Encoded protein: CASGTSSYNEQFF.

This sequence joins TRBV2 and TRBJ1-2, with TRBD1 as a possible D gene (5 bases). This CDR3 region has 15 residues. Between the trimmed V and J ends, which lost 3 bases and 3 bases, there was a span of 14 bases. Germline CDR1 and CDR2: SNHLY and FYNNEI. The CDR3 sequence: CASSERQGSYYGYTF. The CDR3 DNA sequence: TGTGCCAGCAGTGAGCGGCAGGGTTCGTACTATGGCTACACCTTC. Full variable domain (rest looked up from reference TRBV2 and TRBJ1-2): EPEVTQTPSHQVTQMGQEVILRCVPISNHLYFYWYRQILGQKVEFLVSFYNNEISEKSEIFDDQFSVERPDGSNFTLKIRSTKLEDSAMYFCASSERQGSYYGYTFGSGTRLTVV.

V is TRBV29-1 and J is TRBJ2-1, with 12 bases aligning to TRBD2. The junction had 10 bases not matched to a gene; V was cut back by 6 bases and J by 10 bases. Per germline, CDR1 SQVTM and CDR2 ANQGSEA. The CDR3 runs to 14 residues. In DNA, the CDR3 is TGCAGCGTCACCGGGACTAGCGGGTTCAAGGAGCAGTTCTTC. This encodes CSVTGTSGFKEQFF.

The rearrangement joins TRBV2 to TRBJ2-3; the D gene is possibly TRBD2 (5 bases). Germline V CDR1 and CDR2: SNHLY, FYNNEI. The CDR3 spans 13 residues. V was pared by 6 bases and J by 4 bases, with 11 bases between. The CDR3 nucleotides are TGTGCCAGCAGAAGAGGACTCGCAGATACGCAGTATTTT. Amino acid sequence: CASRRGLADTQYF.

This chain joins TRBV5-1 and TRBJ2-1; TRBD2 is a possible D gene (5 bases). The V and J ends lost 3 bases and 4 bases respectively, with 17 bases between them. The CDR3 has 16 amino acids. Looked up from germline, CDR1 is SGHRS and CDR2 is YFSETQ. The CDR3 reads CASSSGASSGYNEQFF. CDR3 nucleotides: TGCGCCAGCAGCTCCGGAGCCTCATCGGGGTACAATGAGCAGTTCTTC.

V and J are TRBV7-8 and TRBJ2-3; TRBD2 matches at 11 bases. CDR3 length equals 15 residues. The V and J ends lost 6 bases and 2 bases, in that order; junction bases with no gene match: 4. Germline CDR1 SGHVS, CDR2 FQNEAQ. The CDR3: CASRDSGRATDTQYF. CDR3 bases: TGTGCCAGCAGAGATAGCGGGAGGGCCACAGATACGCAGTATTTT.

This rearrangement joins TRBV21-1 to TRBJ2-4; the DNA was not compared with TRBD2, the D call given in the table. TRBV21-1 is labeled a pseudogene. This CDR3 comprises 16 residues. As DNA, the CDR3 is TGTGCCAGCAGCCCCCCGGGGGGATTAGCCAAAAACATTCAGTACTTC. This sequence encodes CASSPPGGLAKNIQYF.